This TCR beta chain was sequenced in a study of blood T cell repertoires in COVID-19. At the level of the study: PBMCs, B-cell-depleted T cells, or T cells were the source of the cDNA or gDNA that made up the material.

Method: immunoSEQ multiplex PCR; TCRdb's copy keeps in-frame clones and lacks some. The table lists 140,000 to 150,000 clones, 85% to 90% of them singletons. V gave up 10 bases and J gave up 5 bases, with 11 bases separating them. The CDR3 spans 12 residues. CDR1 is MDHEN and CDR2 is SYDVKM in the germline V gene. The J gene is TRBJ2-2, the V gene TRBV28; TRBD2 is a possible D gene (5 bases). Sequencing used peripheral blood. The clonotype originates from a man in his late teens or twenties with COVID-19, enrolled during active disease. CDR3 in amino acids: CATVSGTGELFF. In nucleotides, the CDR3 is TGTGCCACCGTAAGCGGAACCGGGGAGCTGTTTTTT. The variable domain in full, completed from reference TRBV28 and TRBJ2-2, reads DVKVTQSSRYLVKRTGEKVFLECVQDMDHENMFWYRQDPGLGLRLIYFSYDVKMKEKGDIPEGYSVSREKKERFSLILESASTNQTSMYLCATVSGTGELFFGEGSRLTVL.